The present T cell receptor (beta chain) was sequenced within a study of brain metastases from non-small cell lung cancer. The table came from immunoSEQ multiplex PCR; TCRdb's copy has only in-frame clones and leaves some out. This sample has hundreds of clones, with more than 75% found just once. This receptor was identified in a donor older than 35 with non-small cell lung cancer. Sequenced: tumor-adjacent normal tissue.

Here the CDR3 reads CASSEAEGNTIYF. For the CDR3, the DNA is TGTGCCAGCAGTGAAGCGGAAGGAAACACCATATATTTT. J is TRBJ1-3 and V is TRBV2; D is unresolved. V gave up 0 bases and J gave up 4 bases, with 4 bases separating them. The CDR3 loop spans 13 amino acids. Per the germline V gene, CDR1 is SNHLY and CDR2 is FYNNEI.